Listed below are T cell receptor beta chains from one sample, sequenced in a study of blood T cell repertoires in COVID-19. TCRdb keeps only in-frame clones here, not all; method: immunoSEQ multiplex PCR. The sample yields 45,000 or so clones, about 87% seen once. The sample comprised peripheral blood. All receptors come from an elderly woman with COVID-19, enrolled during active disease. Each CDR3 is given without its conserved first and last residue. The D gene is left open where the match is weak.

j_call,d_call,v_call,cdr3_length,cdr3_aa
TRBJ1-1,TRBD1,TRBV30,12,AWSFGTGNTEAF
TRBJ2-1,NA,TRBV5-1,12,ASSPAIGISEQF
TRBJ2-7,TRBD1,TRBV6-6,10,ASSYGTDEQY
TRBJ1-2,NA,TRBV7-9,13,ASSPGGQINYGYT
TRBJ2-3,NA,TRBV21-1,13,ASSYQGAREDTQY
TRBJ1-2,TRBD1,TRBV9,13,ASSFDRGLNYGYT
TRBJ1-1,NA,TRBV28,9,ATALNTEAF
TRBJ1-2,NA,TRBV11-2,11,ASSPGDLYGYT
TRBJ2-7,TRBD2,TRBV10-3,15,AISESTSVRSSYEQY
TRBJ2-1,NA,TRBV7-7,17,ASSLVPAGLPLSYNEQF
TRBJ1-1,NA,TRBV5-1,14,ASRSQGNQGNTEAF
TRBJ2-5,TRBD2,TRBV4-1,17,ASSQEPPQTSGGRETQY
TRBJ1-1,TRBD1,TRBV11-2,12,ASSPGTGFTEAF
TRBJ1-3,TRBD1,TRBV9,14,ASSERQGDSGNTIY
TRBJ1-2,TRBD1,TRBV19,11,ASSISTGYGYT
TRBJ2-1,NA,TRBV5-1,15,ASSLVSDSSSYNEQF
TRBJ2-1,TRBD2,TRBV5-6,14,ASSVPGLGALDEQF
TRBJ2-7,TRBD2,TRBV6-5,13,ASSYGGRSSYEQY
TRBJ2-2,NA,TRBV10-2,13,ASRDSGGNTGELF
TRBJ2-7,NA,TRBV9,12,ASSVQGSSYEQY
TRBJ2-1,TRBD2,TRBV4-1,19,ASSRRREGLAGMSSYNEQF
TRBJ2-5,TRBD1,TRBV19,12,ASSAGTHRGTQY
TRBJ1-6,NA,TRBV19,12,ASSETNYNSPLH
TRBJ1-5,NA,TRBV5-1,13,ASSLTGGVNQPQH
TRBJ2-2,NA,TRBV6-5,13,ASSKLAANTGELF
TRBJ2-2,TRBD2,TRBV28,12,ASKRGLNTGELF
TRBJ1-2,NA,TRBV24-1,16,ATSDGVARVPWAYGYT
TRBJ1-2,NA,TRBV5-4,10,ASSSQGYGYT
TRBJ1-2,TRBD1,TRBV10-2,14,ASSESTQLQGNGYT
TRBJ2-5,NA,TRBV28,11,ATLAWYQETQY
TRBJ1-4,NA,TRBV6-6,13,ASSTNRVSGEKLF
TRBJ1-5,TRBD1,TRBV28,15,ASSSARRGLSNQPQH
TRBJ2-2,NA,TRBV19,12,ASSSQTSTGELF
TRBJ2-3,TRBD1,TRBV10-1,17,ASSESPAGRGLNTDTQY
TRBJ2-1,NA,TRBV28,13,ASNPRTVSYNEQF
TRBJ1-5,TRBD1,TRBV7-2,12,ATADRESNQPQH
TRBJ1-2,TRBD1,TRBV5-6,14,ASSLMTGMMNYGYT
TRBJ2-1,TRBD2,TRBV24-1,12,ATRGRGIYNEQF